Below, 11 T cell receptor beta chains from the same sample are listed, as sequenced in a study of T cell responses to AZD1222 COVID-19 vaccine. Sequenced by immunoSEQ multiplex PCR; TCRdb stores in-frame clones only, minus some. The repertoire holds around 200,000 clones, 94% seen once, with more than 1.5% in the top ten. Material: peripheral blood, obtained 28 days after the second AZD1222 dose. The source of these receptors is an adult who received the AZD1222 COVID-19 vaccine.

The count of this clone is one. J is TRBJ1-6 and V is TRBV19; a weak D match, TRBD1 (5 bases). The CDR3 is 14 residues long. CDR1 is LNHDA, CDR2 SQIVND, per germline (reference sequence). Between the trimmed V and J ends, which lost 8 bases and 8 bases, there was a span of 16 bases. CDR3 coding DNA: TGTGCCAGTCGAGCAGGGCGGGGAGATTCACCCCTCCACTTT. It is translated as CASRAGRGDSPLHF.

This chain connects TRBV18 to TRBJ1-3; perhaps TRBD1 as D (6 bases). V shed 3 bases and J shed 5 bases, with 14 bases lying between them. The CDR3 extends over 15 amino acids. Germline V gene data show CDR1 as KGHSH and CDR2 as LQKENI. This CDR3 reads CASSPAGARRNTIYF. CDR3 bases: TGTGCCAGCTCACCGGCGGGGGCGCGAAGAAACACCATATATTTT.

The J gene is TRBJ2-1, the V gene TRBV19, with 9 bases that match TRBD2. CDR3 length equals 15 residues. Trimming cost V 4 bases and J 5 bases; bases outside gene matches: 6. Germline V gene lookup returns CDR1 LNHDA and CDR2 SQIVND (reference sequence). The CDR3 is CASSRMASGDNEQFF. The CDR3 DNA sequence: TGTGCCAGTAGTAGAATGGCTAGCGGGGACAATGAGCAGTTCTTC.

CDR3 bases: TGTGCCAGCAGCTTTGCGGGGAACACCGGGGAGCTGTTTTTT. Its protein product is CASSFAGNTGELFF. The chain carries TRBV7-2 and TRBJ2-2, with TRBD2 as a possible D gene (5 bases). The V end lost 3 bases, the J end lost 1 base, and 6 bases lay between the germline ends. The CDR3 loop spans 14 amino acids. Germline V gene sequence: CDR1 SGHTA, CDR2 FQGNSA.

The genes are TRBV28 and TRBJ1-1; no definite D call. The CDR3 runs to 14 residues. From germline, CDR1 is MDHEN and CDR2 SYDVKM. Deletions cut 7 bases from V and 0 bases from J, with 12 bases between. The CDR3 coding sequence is TGTGCCAGCAAGGAGGGCCGCATGAACACTGAAGCTTTCTTT. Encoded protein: CASKEGRMNTEAFF.

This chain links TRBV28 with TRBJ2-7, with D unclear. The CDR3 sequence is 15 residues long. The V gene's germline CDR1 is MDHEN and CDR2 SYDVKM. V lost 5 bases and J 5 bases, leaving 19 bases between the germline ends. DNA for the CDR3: TGTGCCAGCAGTCAAGAAGGTGGGCGAATTGACGAGCAGTACTTC. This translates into CASSQEGGRIDEQYF.

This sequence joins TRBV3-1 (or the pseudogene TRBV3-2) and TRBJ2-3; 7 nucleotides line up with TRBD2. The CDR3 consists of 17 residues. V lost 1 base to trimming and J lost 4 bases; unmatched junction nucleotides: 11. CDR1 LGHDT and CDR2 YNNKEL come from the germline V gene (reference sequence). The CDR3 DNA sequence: TGTGCCAGCAGCCAAGGGTTTGGGGGAGGGCCGTCAGATACGCAGTATTTT. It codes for CASSQGFGGGPSDTQYF.

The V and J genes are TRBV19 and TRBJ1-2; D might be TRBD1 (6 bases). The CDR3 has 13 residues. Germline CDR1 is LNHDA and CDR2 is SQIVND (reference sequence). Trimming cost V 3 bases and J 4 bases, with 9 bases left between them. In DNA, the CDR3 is TGTGCCAGTAGTATCCGGACAGCCTATGGCTACACCTTC. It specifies CASSIRTAYGYTF.

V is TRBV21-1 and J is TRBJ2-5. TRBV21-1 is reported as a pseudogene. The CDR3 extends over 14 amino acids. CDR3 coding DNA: TGTGCCAGCAGCAAAGCGAGGACGGGTCAGACCCAGTACTTC. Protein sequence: CASSKARTGQTQYF.

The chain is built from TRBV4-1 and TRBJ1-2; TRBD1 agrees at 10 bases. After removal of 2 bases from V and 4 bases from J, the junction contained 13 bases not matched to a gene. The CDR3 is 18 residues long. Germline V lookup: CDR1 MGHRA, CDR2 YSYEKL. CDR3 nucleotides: TGCGCCAGCAGCCAAAAAGGTCGGCGGACAGGGGGTTCCTATGGCTACACCTTC. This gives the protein CASSQKGRRTGGSYGYTF.

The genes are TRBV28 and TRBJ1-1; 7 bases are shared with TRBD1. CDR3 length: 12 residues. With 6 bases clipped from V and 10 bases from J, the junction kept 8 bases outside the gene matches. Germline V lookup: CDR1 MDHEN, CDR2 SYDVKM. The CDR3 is CASSPYRGRAFF. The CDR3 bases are TGTGCCAGCAGCCCGTACAGGGGTCGAGCTTTCTTT.